Sequencing of this T cell receptor beta chain was carried out in a study of blood T cell repertoires in COVID-19. Study overall: COVID-19 samples from acute and convalescent phases originated in the United States, Italy and Spain. T cells, B-cell-depleted T cells, or PBMCs supplied cDNA or gDNA.

The ends were cut back, 4 bases at V and 1 base at J, with 6 bases in the middle. Germline-derived CDR1 and CDR2 are SGHTA and FQGTGA. The CDR3 is made up of 13 amino acids. In the authors' methods: Nucleated cell counts were estimated from reference gene primer amplification. TCRdb keeps only in-frame clones here, not all; method: immunoSEQ multiplex PCR. V, J and clone size derive from that table, while D and trimming were established from the DNA sequence. The sample has some 46,000 clones; over 75% are singletons. The TCR sequence derives from a woman aged 60-75 years with acute or convalescent COVID-19. The sequencing sample was made of peripheral blood. The chain links TRBV7-3 to TRBJ2-3; D might be TRBD2 (6 bases). CDR3 DNA: TGTGCCAGCAGCTCGGGGGGCACAGATACGCAGTATTTT. Its protein product is CASSSGGTDTQYF.